The T cell receptor beta chain described here comes from a study of identifying expanded T cells in peripheral blood. The CDR3 contains 12 residues. Trimming left V 11 bases short and J 1 base short, with 9 bases between. CDR1 ENHRY and CDR2 SYGVKD come from the germline V gene. Generated by immunoSEQ multiplex PCR, the TCRdb table keeps only in-frame clones and is missing some. The table lists about 78,000 clones, approximately 85% of them singletons. A single count supports this clone. This chain links TRBV10-3 with TRBJ1-3; tentatively, D is TRBD1 (5 bases). The TCR comes from a person aged 18 to 75 in good health. Sequenced sample: blood. CDR3 nucleotide sequence: TGTGCCTCCCAGGGATCTGGAAACACCATATATTTT. Translating it yields CASQGSGNTIYF.